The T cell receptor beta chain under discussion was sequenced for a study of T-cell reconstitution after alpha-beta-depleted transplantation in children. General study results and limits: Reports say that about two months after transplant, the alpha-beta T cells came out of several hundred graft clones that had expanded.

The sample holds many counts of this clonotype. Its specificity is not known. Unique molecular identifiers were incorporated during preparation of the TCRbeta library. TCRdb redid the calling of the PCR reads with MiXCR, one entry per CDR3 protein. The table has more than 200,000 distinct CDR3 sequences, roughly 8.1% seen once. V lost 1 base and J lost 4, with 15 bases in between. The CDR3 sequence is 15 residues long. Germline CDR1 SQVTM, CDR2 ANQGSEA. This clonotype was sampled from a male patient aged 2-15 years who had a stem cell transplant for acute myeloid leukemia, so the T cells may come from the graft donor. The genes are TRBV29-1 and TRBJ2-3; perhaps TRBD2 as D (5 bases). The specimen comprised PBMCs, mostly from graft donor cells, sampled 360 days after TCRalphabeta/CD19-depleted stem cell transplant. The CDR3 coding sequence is TGCAGCGTTGAAGGGCGGGCCTGGCAGCCAGATACGCAGTATTTT. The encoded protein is CSVEGRAWQPDTQYF.